A selection of T cell receptor beta chains follows, all from one sample in a study of vaccination effects on CD4 cells after COVID-19. Some clones are missing from TCRdb's copy, which holds only in-frame ones; the method was immunoSEQ multiplex PCR. The sample consists of some 28,000 clones, around three fifths of them appearing once. These receptors' antigens are unknown. This specimen consisted of CD4+ T cells from PBMCs cultured without peptide, obtained before COVID-19 vaccination. The receptor source for this set is a human donor who received a COVID-19 vaccine. The CDR3 runs from the conserved cysteine through the conserved F or W. Each record gives: J gene, clone size, V gene, D gene, CDR3 DNA, CDR3 protein. The D gene is left open where the match is weak. The size field is filled for only some rows; it gives once, few, many or a size class.

TRBJ2-5	-	TRBV9	-	TGTGCCAGCAGCGTAGCAAGGGGGGCCTGGGAGACCCAGTACTTC	CASSVARGAWETQYF
TRBJ1-5	-	TRBV5-1	-	TGCGCCAGCAGCGGGGGAGGGGATCAGCCCCAGCATTTT	CASSGGGDQPQHF
TRBJ1-6	-	TRBV2	-	TGTGCCAGCAGAGGAGGGTCAGGTCCCTATTCACCCCTCCACTTT	CASRGGSGPYSPLHF
TRBJ2-4	-	TRBV27	-	TGTGCCAGCAGTTTGCTAGCCAAAAACATTCAGTACTTC	CASSLLAKNIQYF
TRBJ2-7	-	TRBV6-5	TRBD2	TGTGCCAGCAGTATGCTAGCGGGAGAGAAGCAGTACTTC	CASSMLAGEKQYF
TRBJ1-1	-	TRBV7-9	-	TGTGCCAGCAGCTTACGGGCAGCGAACACTGAAGCTTTCTTT	CASSLRAANTEAFF
TRBJ1-4	-	TRBV30	TRBD1	TGTGCCTGGGCGGGACAGAGCCTTAATGAAAAACTGTTTTTT	CAWAGQSLNEKLFF
TRBJ2-7	-	TRBV18	TRBD1	TGTGCCAGCTCACCAGACAGGGGCACCTACGAGCAGTACTTC	CASSPDRGTYEQYF
TRBJ2-7	-	TRBV7-8	TRBD2	TGTGCCAGCAGCTTAACTAGCGGGGGTAACGAGCAGTACTTC	CASSLTSGGNEQYF
TRBJ2-7	few	TRBV5-1	-	TGCGCCAGCAGCCATAACAGGGATATCGAGCAGTACTTC	CASSHNRDIEQYF
TRBJ2-7	-	TRBV5-1	TRBD2	TGCGCCAGCAGCAGCTCTAGCGGGAGCACCTACGAGCAGTACTTC	CASSSSSGSTYEQYF
TRBJ2-2	-	TRBV7-2	-	TGTGCCAGCAGCTCCCAAGGAGTGTCCACCGGGGAGCTGTTTTTT	CASSSQGVSTGELFF
TRBJ2-5	-	TRBV19	TRBD2	TGTGCCAGTATGGGGCTAGCGGGAGGGGAGACCCAGTACTTC	CASMGLAGGETQYF
TRBJ2-3	few	TRBV5-1	-	TGCGCCAGCAGCTTACTATTGCTAGCGCTCAGCACAGATACGCAGTATTTT	CASSLLLLALSTDTQYF
TRBJ2-7	-	TRBV27	TRBD1	TGTGCCAGCAGTCGCACTCCCGGGACAGCTAACAACGAGCAGTACTTC	CASSRTPGTANNEQYF
TRBJ2-7	-	TRBV9	-	TGTGCCAGCAGCGTAGCCGGGGTGGGCTACGAGCAGTACTTC	CASSVAGVGYEQYF
TRBJ1-2	few	TRBV6-5	-	TGTGCCAGCAGTTCCAATTTAGGGGGGATCGCCTATGGCTACACCTTC	CASSSNLGGIAYGYTF
TRBJ1-1	few	TRBV18	-	TGTGCCAGCTCCCAGAACCCATGGACGGACAACACTGAAGCTTTCTTT	CASSQNPWTDNTEAFF